This T cell receptor beta chain was obtained from a study of CD4+ T cells in melanoma. General study findings and limits: CD8+ T cell, macrophage and B cell function reportedly correlated with neoantigen-specific CD4+ T cells.

As to this clone: Its antigen is still unknown.

Profiling relied on immunoSEQ multiplex PCR, and the TCRdb table lists in-frame clones only, not all of them. This sample yields 9,500 to 10,000 clones, of which 73% are seen a single time; roughly 25% belongs to the top ten. The germline V gene encodes CDR1 GTSNPN and CDR2 SVGIG (reference sequence). With 4 bases removed from V and 5 bases from J, the gap between germline ends came to 12 bases. CDR3 size: 13 residues. Input material: cells from a culture (not recorded whether cultured in vitro). The V and J genes are TRBV30 and TRBJ1-5; tentative D call: TRBD1 (6 bases). This TCR was recovered from a human donor with melanoma. The CDR3 DNA follows: TGTGCCTGGACTGGGACACACGATCAGCCCCAGCATTTT. Encoded protein: CAWTGTHDQPQHF.